Reported below is one TCR beta chain. This may be a read error, as it is one base from a much larger clone. The data were obtained in a study of T cells in Graves' hyperthyroidism and ophthalmopathy. Trimming cost V 4 bases and J 13 bases; bases outside gene matches: 6. The CDR3 is made up of 14 amino acids. Germline V gene sequence: CDR1 MNHEY, CDR2 SVGEGT. The investigators amplified TCR beta CDR3 regions from RNA transcripts. An initial round of RT-PCR targeting the TCR CDR3 relied on the HTBI primer set. Each CDR3 protein gets one entry after TCRdb re-called the multiplex PCR reads with MiXCR. Of 620,000 or so distinct CDR3 sequences listed, about 14% are singletons. Patients were excluded because of uncontrolled infection, other autoimmune disease, pregnancy or lactation. Each diagnosis was grounded in clinical symptoms, serum thyroxine and TRAb, thyroid ultrasound, and orbital computed tomography.

The receptor's source is a woman between 45 and 60 years old with Graves' ophthalmopathy. Sequenced: blood. The V and J genes are TRBV6-2 or TRBV6-3 and TRBJ2-1; TRBD2 agrees at 14 bases. CDR3 in amino acids: CASSFPGLAGVQFF. The CDR3 DNA reads TGTGCCAGCAGTTTCCCGGGACTAGCGGGAGTTCAGTTCTTC.